The entry below gives a single TCR beta chain sequence along with its context. The antigen remains unidentified. These data belong to a study of T cells in Graves' hyperthyroidism and ophthalmopathy. Authors of the study amplified TCR beta CDR3 regions from RNA transcripts. The HTBI set primed first-round TCR CDR3 RT-PCR. TCRdb independently ran MiXCR on the multiplex PCR reads; one entry per CDR3 protein. The sample includes 480,000 or so distinct CDR3 sequences, 46% of them seen just once. Germline loops: CDR1 SGHVS, CDR2 FNYEAQ. Trimming took 5 bases from V and 13 from J; bases not matched to a gene: 2. The CDR3 has 11 amino acids. Each diagnosis was grounded in clinical symptoms, serum thyroxine and TRAb, thyroid ultrasound, and orbital computed tomography. Overall study findings and caveats: Peripheral blood also featured most of the thyroid clonotypes expanded above 0.001.

Sequenced: peripheral blood or thyroid tissue (not recorded which). The chain recombines TRBV7-6 with TRBJ2-6; 7 nucleotides line up with TRBD2. The sequence came from an adult woman with Graves' disease, either hyperthyroidism or ophthalmopathy (not recorded which). The CDR3 is CASSRAGVLTF. As DNA, the CDR3 is TGTGCCAGCAGCCGAGCGGGAGTCCTGACTTTC.